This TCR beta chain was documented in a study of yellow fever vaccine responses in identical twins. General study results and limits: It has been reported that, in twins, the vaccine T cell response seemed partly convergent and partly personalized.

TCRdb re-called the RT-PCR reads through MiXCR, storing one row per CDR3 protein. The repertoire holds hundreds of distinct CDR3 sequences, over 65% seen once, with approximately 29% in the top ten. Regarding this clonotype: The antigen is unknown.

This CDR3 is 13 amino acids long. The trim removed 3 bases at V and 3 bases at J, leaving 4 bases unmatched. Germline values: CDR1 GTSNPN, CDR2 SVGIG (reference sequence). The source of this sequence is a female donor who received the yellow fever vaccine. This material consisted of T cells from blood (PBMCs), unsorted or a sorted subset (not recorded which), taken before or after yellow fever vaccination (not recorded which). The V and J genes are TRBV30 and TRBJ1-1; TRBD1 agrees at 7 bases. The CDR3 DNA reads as TGTGCCTGGAGCGTAACAGGGGACACTGAAGCTTTCTTT. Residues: CAWSVTGDTEAFF.